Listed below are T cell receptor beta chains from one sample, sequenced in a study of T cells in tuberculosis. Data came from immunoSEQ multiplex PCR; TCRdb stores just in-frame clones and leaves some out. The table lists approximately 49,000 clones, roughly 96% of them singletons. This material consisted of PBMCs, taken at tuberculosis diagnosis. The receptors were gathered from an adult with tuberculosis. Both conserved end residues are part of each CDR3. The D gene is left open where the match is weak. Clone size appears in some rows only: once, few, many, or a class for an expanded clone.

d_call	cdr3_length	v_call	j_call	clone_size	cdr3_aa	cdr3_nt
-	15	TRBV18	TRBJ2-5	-	CASSPLHDGQETQYF	TGTGCCAGCTCACCGCTGCACGATGGTCAGGAGACCCAGTACTTC
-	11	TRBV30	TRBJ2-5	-	CAWEVGETQYF	TGTGCCTGGGAAGTCGGGGAGACCCAGTACTTC
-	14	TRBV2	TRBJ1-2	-	CASSEQGWDYGYTF	TGTGCCAGCAGTGAACAGGGCTGGGACTATGGCTACACCTTC
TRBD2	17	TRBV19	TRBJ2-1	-	CASSIKGTSGRANEQFF	TGTGCCAGTAGTATCAAAGGGACTAGCGGGAGGGCGAATGAGCAGTTCTTC
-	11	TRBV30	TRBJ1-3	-	CAWTLGGPIYF	TGTGCCTGGACCTTGGGGGGGCCCATATATTTT
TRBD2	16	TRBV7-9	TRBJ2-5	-	CASSPGRLAGAETQYF	TGTGCCAGCAGCCCGGGCCGACTAGCGGGAGCGGAGACCCAGTACTTC
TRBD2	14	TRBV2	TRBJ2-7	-	CASGTSGRLYEQYF	TGTGCCAGCGGGACTAGCGGGAGGCTCTACGAGCAGTACTTC
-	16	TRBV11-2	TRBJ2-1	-	CASSWGTFPSYNEQFF	TGTGCCAGCAGCTGGGGGACTTTCCCTTCCTACAATGAGCAGTTCTTC
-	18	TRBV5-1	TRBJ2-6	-	CASSLASGAGTGANVLTF	TGCGCCAGCAGCTTGGCCTCAGGTGCGGGTACTGGGGCCAACGTCCTGACTTTC
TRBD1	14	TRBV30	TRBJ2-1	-	CAWSYTGTGSEQFF	TGTGCCTGGAGTTACACCGGGACAGGTAGTGAGCAGTTCTTC
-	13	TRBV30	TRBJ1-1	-	CAWSVQQNTEAFF	TGTGCCTGGAGTGTACAGCAGAACACTGAAGCTTTCTTT
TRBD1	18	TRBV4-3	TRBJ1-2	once	CASSQWTGRGGTNYGYTF	TGCGCCAGCAGCCAGTGGACAGGTCGAGGGGGGACTAACTATGGCTACACCTTC
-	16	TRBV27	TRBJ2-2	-	CASSLSGTLGTGELFF	TGTGCCAGCAGTTTATCGGGGACACTAGGAACCGGGGAGCTGTTTTTT
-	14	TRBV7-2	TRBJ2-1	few	CASSLEGYGNEQFF	TGTGCCAGCAGCTTAGAGGGGTACGGCAATGAGCAGTTCTTC